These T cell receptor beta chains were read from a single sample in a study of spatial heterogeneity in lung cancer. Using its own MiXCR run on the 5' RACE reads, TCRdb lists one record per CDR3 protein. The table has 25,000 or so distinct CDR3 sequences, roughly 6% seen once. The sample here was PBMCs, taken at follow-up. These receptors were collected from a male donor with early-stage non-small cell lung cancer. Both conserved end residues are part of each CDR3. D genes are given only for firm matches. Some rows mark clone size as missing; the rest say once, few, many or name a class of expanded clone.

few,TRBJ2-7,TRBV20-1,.,TGCAGTGCGGATGACCGGGACATGAGCTCCTACGAGCAGTACTTC,CSADDRDMSSYEQYF
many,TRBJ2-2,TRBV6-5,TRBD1,TGTGCCAGCAGTACCTCGACAGGGGGGTACACCGGGGAGCTGTTTTTT,CASSTSTGGYTGELFF
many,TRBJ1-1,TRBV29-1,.,TGCAGCGTGCCCCCAGGACAGACGAACACTGAAGCTTTCTTT,CSVPPGQTNTEAFF
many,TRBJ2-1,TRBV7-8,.,TGTGCCAGCAGCTTATCGGGGGGCCCTGGGTTCGAGCAGTTCTTC,CASSLSGGPGFEQFF
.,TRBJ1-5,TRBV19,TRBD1,TGTGCCAGTAGTATAGTATTTGGCAGGGGGAATCAGCCCCAGCATTTT,CASSIVFGRGNQPQHF
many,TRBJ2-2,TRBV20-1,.,TGCAGTGCTAGACCGGAGGGCCTAACCGGGGAGCTGTTTTTT,CSARPEGLTGELFF
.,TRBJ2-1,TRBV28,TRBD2,TGTGCCAGCAGTTACCCCCCGGGGGGACTAGCGGAAAGCTCCTACAATGAGCAGTTCTTC,CASSYPPGGLAESSYNEQFF
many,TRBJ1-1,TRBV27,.,TGTGCCAGCAGTTTAAAAAGGGACACTGAAGCTTTCTTT,CASSLKRDTEAFF
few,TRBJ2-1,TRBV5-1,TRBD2,TGCGCCAGCAGCTTGGAGCTAGCGGGGTACAATGAGCAGTTCTTC,CASSLELAGYNEQFF
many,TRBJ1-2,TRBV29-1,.,TGCAGCGTTGAGATCTTCGGCACGTCAGGCTACACCTTC,CSVEIFGTSGYTF
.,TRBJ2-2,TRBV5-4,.,TGTGCCAGCAGCTGGGAGAACACCGGGGAGCTGTTTTTT,CASSWENTGELFF
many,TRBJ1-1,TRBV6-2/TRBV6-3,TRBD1,TGTGCCAGCAGCAGGACAGGGGCCGGCCTTACTGAAGCTTTCTTT,CASSRTGAGLTEAFF